A selection of T cell receptor beta chains follows, all from one sample in a study of T cell repertoires in cytomegalovirus infection. One entry per CDR3 protein, called by TCRdb with MiXCR from the reads. The data show around 900,000 distinct CDR3 sequences, less than 35% seen once. Their antigen targets remain unknown. The specimen was cultured CD8+ T cells from PBMCs, collected from culture after CMV antigen stimulation. These receptor sequences come from a human donor in good health (CMV status not recorded). Some clones in this sample may be carry-over from other donors' samples. The CDR3 runs from the conserved cysteine through the conserved F or W. D genes are given only for firm matches. Clone sizes are given selectively: once, few, many, or a class where the clone is expanded.

clone_size d_call j_call v_call cdr3_aa cdr3_nt
NA NA TRBJ1-1 TRBV4-2 CASSQAQQNTEAFF TGTGCCAGCAGCCAAGCTCAGCAGAACACTGAAGCTTTCTTT
many NA TRBJ1-1 TRBV7-8 CASSSTVTEAFF TGTGCCAGCAGCTCGACAGTCACTGAAGCTTTCTTT
NA NA TRBJ2-7 TRBV29-1 CSVEDRGESVEQYF TGTAGCGTTGAAGATCGCGGGGAGTCGGTCGAGCAGTACTTC
NA NA TRBJ1-3 TRBV7-9 CASSSPTGSGNTIYF TGTGCCAGCAGCTCCCCGACAGGCTCTGGAAACACCATATATTTT
once NA TRBJ2-1 TRBV14 CASSQDRREQFF TGTGCCAGCAGCCAAGATCGCCGGGAGCAGTTCTTC
many NA TRBJ1-1 TRBV19 CASIQGNTEAFF TGTGCCAGTATACAGGGGAACACTGAAGCTTTCTTT
once NA TRBJ2-2 TRBV4-3 CASSHTWVYGELFF TGCGCCAGCAGCCACACATGGGTTTACGGGGAGCTGTTTTTT
NA NA TRBJ2-3 TRBV12-3/TRBV12-4 CASRLILGRSDTQYF TGTGCCAGCAGACTCATCCTCGGACGCTCAGATACGCAGTATTTT
NA NA TRBJ2-1 TRBV19 CASSMGRYPWDEQFF TGTGCCAGTAGTATGGGACGGTACCCTTGGGATGAGCAGTTCTTC
NA NA TRBJ2-5 TRBV3-1 CASSQEIRRILGETQYF TGTGCCAGCAGCCAAGAAATACGACGGATCCTGGGTGAGACCCAGTACTTC
few NA TRBJ2-2 TRBV7-2 CASSLSSGLMWGELFF TGTGCCAGCAGCTTAAGTTCGGGACTTATGTGGGGGGAGCTGTTTTTT
few NA TRBJ1-1 TRBV18 CASSSKRPPNTEAFF TGTGCCAGCTCAAGTAAAAGACCCCCCAACACTGAAGCTTTCTTT
few TRBD2 TRBJ2-1 TRBV7-6 CASSPGVGTSVRYNEQFF TGTGCCAGCAGCCCAGGTGTGGGGACTAGCGTACGATACAATGAGCAGTTCTTC
NA NA TRBJ1-2 TRBV6-1 CASSGDGTRPRYTF TGTGCCAGCAGCGGAGATGGGACACGGCCGCGCTACACCTTC
NA NA TRBJ1-2 TRBV5-6 CASSYGSPHGYTF TGTGCCAGCAGCTATGGGTCTCCGCATGGCTACACCTTC
NA NA TRBJ2-1 TRBV3-1 CASSHPAGTPGNEQFF TGTGCCAGCAGCCACCCGGCGGGAACCCCGGGCAATGAGCAGTTCTTC
many NA TRBJ1-1 TRBV7-2 CASSLDRDLMNTEAFF TGTGCCAGCAGCTTAGACAGGGATCTCATGAACACTGAAGCTTTCTTT
many NA TRBJ1-1 TRBV7-8 CASSLSGPMGIAFF TGTGCCAGCAGCTTATCGGGTCCAATGGGAATTGCTTTCTTT
NA TRBD2 TRBJ2-2 TRBV27 CASSYTGGVNTGELFF TGTGCCAGCAGTTATACCGGGGGGGTGAACACCGGGGAGCTGTTTTTT
NA NA TRBJ1-2 TRBV7-9 CASSPRQSWGYTF TGTGCCAGCAGCCCCAGACAGAGCTGGGGCTACACCTTC
NA NA TRBJ2-1 TRBV2 CASGDGSRNEQFF TGTGCCAGCGGTGACGGCTCGCGGAATGAGCAGTTCTTC
NA TRBD2 TRBJ2-1 TRBV4-3 CASSQDRLAGDLSYNEQFF TGCGCCAGCAGCCAAGATCGCCTAGCGGGGGACCTTTCCTACAATGAGCAGTTCTTC
once NA TRBJ1-5 TRBV19 CVSSIGDGYNQPQHF TGTGTCAGTAGTATAGGGGACGGGTACAATCAGCCCCAGCATTTT
NA TRBD1 TRBJ1-1 TRBV6-5 CASGYRGGNTEAFF TGTGCCAGCGGTTACAGGGGTGGGAACACTGAAGCTTTCTTT
few NA TRBJ1-1 TRBV7-6 CASSPRGGLEDTEAFF TGTGCCAGCAGCCCCAGGGGAGGGTTGGAGGACACTGAAGCTTTCTTT
few NA TRBJ1-6 TRBV11-2 CASSSLGDNYNSPLHF TGTGCCAGCAGCTCGCTCGGGGACAATTATAATTCACCCCTCCACTTT
NA NA TRBJ1-6 TRBV19 CASSLLGRTYNSPLHF TGTGCCAGTAGTCTTCTAGGACGGACGTATAATTCACCCCTCCACTTT
NA TRBD1 TRBJ1-2 TRBV29-1 CSVVDPSGDRESGGYTF TGCAGCGTTGTGGACCCCAGTGGGGACAGGGAATCCGGTGGCTACACCTTC
few NA TRBJ1-5 TRBV10-3 CAIAGEGVQPQHF TGTGCCATCGCAGGGGAGGGTGTTCAGCCCCAGCATTTT
NA NA TRBJ1-1 TRBV6-5 CASSTDPMVTEAFF TGTGCCAGCAGTACCGACCCCATGGTCACTGAAGCTTTCTTT
many TRBD2 TRBJ2-3 TRBV7-9 CASSSTSGGPTDTQYF TGTGCCAGCAGCTCGACTAGCGGGGGGCCGACAGATACGCAGTATTTT
many TRBD2 TRBJ2-2 TRBV7-6 CASRLIASGGGQGSTGELFF TGTGCCAGCCGACTTATTGCCTCCGGGGGGGGGCAGGGGAGCACCGGGGAGCTGTTTTTT
NA TRBD1 TRBJ1-1 TRBV5-8 CADRGDYNFMNTEAFF TGTGCCGACAGGGGGGACTACAACTTCATGAACACTGAAGCTTTCTTT
many NA TRBJ1-3 TRBV7-6 CASSLKGSGNTIYF TGTGCCAGCAGCTTAAAAGGCTCTGGAAACACCATATATTTT
NA NA TRBJ1-1 TRBV2 CATGWATEAFF TGTGCCACCGGATGGGCCACTGAAGCTTTCTTT
many TRBD2 TRBJ2-1 TRBV7-8 CASSLGLAGVIYNEQFF TGTGCCAGCAGCCTCGGACTAGCGGGGGTGATCTACAATGAGCAGTTCTTC
few NA TRBJ1-2 TRBV12-3/TRBV12-4 CASSPGGPTGYGYTF TGTGCCAGCAGTCCAGGAGGGCCGACAGGCTATGGCTACACCTTC